The next 30 T cell receptor beta chains were all read from a single sample in a study of PD-1 blockade in classical Hodgkin lymphoma. Time point in this sample: newly diagnosed, previously untreated cHL patient sample. The protocol was immunoSEQ multiplex PCR, while the TCRdb copy is restricted to in-frame clones and leaves out a portion. The table lists 15,000 to 20,000 clones, 80% to 95% of them singletons. The sequencing sample was made of peripheral blood mononuclear cells (PBMCs). These receptors all come from a human donor with classical Hodgkin lymphoma.

The V call is TRBV7-9, the J call TRBJ1-3; D is ambiguous. CDR1 and CDR2 from the germline V gene are SEHNR and FQNEAQ (reference sequence). V was shortened by 7 bases and J by 0 bases, with 13 bases between the two germline ends. This CDR3 has 15 residues. The DNA for the CDR3 is TGTGCCAGCACGGCGACAAGGTACTCTGGAAACACCATATATTTT. As protein: CASTATRYSGNTIYF.

The CDR3 region has the DNA TGTGCCAGCAGCTTAGATGTCCTCAATGAGCAGTTCTTC. Amino acids: CASSLDVLNEQFF. The rearrangement uses TRBV11-2 and TRBJ2-1; D unclear. V was trimmed by 0 bases and J by 6 bases, leaving 6 bases between them. CDR1 is SGHAT and CDR2 is FQNNGV in the germline V gene. The CDR3 is 13 residues long.

The chain carries TRBV5-5 and TRBJ1-1; TRBD1 might be the D (6 bases). Trimming pared 1 base from V and 4 bases from J, leaving 8 bases between. The CDR3 is 13 amino acids. CDR1 is SGHKS, CDR2 YYEKEE, per germline (reference sequence). The CDR3 DNA is TGTGCCAGCAGCTTGCCAGGGGCCACTGAAGCTTTCTTT. This translates into CASSLPGATEAFF.

V usage is TRBV7-9 and J usage is TRBJ1-1; 8 bases are shared with TRBD1. Germline V gene lookup returns CDR1 SEHNR and CDR2 FQNEAQ (reference sequence). The CDR3 has 15 residues. The V segment lost 5 bases and the J segment 5 bases; nucleotides outside the gene matches: 10. In DNA form, the CDR3 reads TGTGCCAGCAGCAAAGTCCCCAGGGGGCAAACTGAAGCTTTCTTT. Translation: CASSKVPRGQTEAFF.

The CDR3 DNA follows: TGTGCCATCAGTGAAGGGGGAGTGACGAACACTGAAGCTTTCTTT. This sequence encodes CAISEGGVTNTEAFF. The rearrangement links TRBV10-3 to TRBJ1-1, with D possibly TRBD1 on 6 matching bases. This CDR3 is built from 15 residues. Germline V gene data show CDR1 as ENHRY and CDR2 as SYGVKD. Trimming took 3 bases from V and 1 from J, leaving 12 bases between them.

The chain combines TRBV10-1 with TRBJ2-5; D possibly uses TRBD1 or TRBD2 (5 bases each). The V gene's germline CDR1 is WNHNN and CDR2 SYGVQD (reference sequence). V lost 2 bases and J 2 bases, leaving 6 bases between the germline ends. The CDR3 is made up of 13 amino acids. CDR3 in DNA: TGCGCCAGCAGTGAGGGGGGACAAGAGACCCAGTACTTC. This codes for CASSEGGQETQYF.

The chain recombines TRBV28 with TRBJ2-7; D unclear. The CDR3 runs to 15 residues. Germline values: CDR1 MDHEN, CDR2 SYDVKM. V lost 3 bases and J lost 0, with 12 bases in between. Written as DNA, the CDR3 is TGTGCCAGCAGTTTCCCCGGTCTTAGCTCCTACGAGCAGTACTTC. Its protein product is CASSFPGLSSYEQYF.

This chain joins TRBV7-9 and TRBJ2-7, with 10 bases identical to TRBD2. The CDR3 sequence is 17 residues long. Germline lookup yields CDR1 SEHNR and CDR2 FQNEAQ (reference sequence). Trimming cost V 5 bases and J 2 bases; bases outside gene matches: 12. The CDR3 loop reads CASSKLPRTSGPYEQYF. Written as DNA, the CDR3 is TGTGCCAGCAGCAAACTCCCCCGGACTAGCGGTCCCTACGAGCAGTACTTC.

This clone has only one observation. The V gene is TRBV9, the J gene TRBJ2-1; D remains ambiguous. Germline loops: CDR1 SGDLS, CDR2 YYNGEE. There are 15 residues in the CDR3. V was trimmed by 2 bases and J by 6 bases, leaving 15 bases between them. CDR3 protein: CASSVLGARPNEQFF. The CDR3 DNA sequence: TGTGCCAGCAGCGTGTTAGGAGCCCGCCCCAATGAGCAGTTCTTC.

This chain connects TRBV7-3 to TRBJ2-2; 7 nucleotides line up with TRBD2. V was clipped by 7 bases and J by 7 bases; unmatched bases: 12. CDR1 is SGHTA and CDR2 is FQGTGA in the germline V gene. This CDR3 is 15 amino acids long. The CDR3 loop reads CASTLAGEVGGELFF. CDR3 nucleotides: TGTGCCAGCACCCTTGCGGGAGAGGTGGGCGGGGAGCTGTTTTTT.

The CDR3 protein is CASSLFGGNTEAFF. In DNA form, the CDR3 reads TGTGCCAGCAGTTTATTCGGTGGAAACACTGAAGCTTTCTTT. This chain connects TRBV28 to TRBJ1-1; no definite D call. Trimming removed 1 base at V and 2 bases at J, with 8 bases between. Per germline, CDR1 MDHEN and CDR2 SYDVKM. CDR3 size: 14 residues.

The sample holds one count of this clone. The V gene is TRBV27, the J gene TRBJ2-5; D is unclear. Between the trimmed V and J ends, which lost 5 bases and 3 bases, there was a span of 16 bases. Germline CDR1 and CDR2: MNHEY and SMNVEV (reference sequence). This CDR3 contains 15 residues. CDR3 nucleotides: TGTGCCAGCAGTCCATTTCTCTATAGGAAAGAGACCCAGTACTTC. It encodes CASSPFLYRKETQYF.

The CDR3, as DNA: TGTGCCAGCAGCTTGGATCTCCAGAGCTCCTACGAGCAGTACTTC. Its translation is CASSLDLQSSYEQYF. The chain recombines TRBV5-4 with TRBJ2-7; the D is unclear. Germline loops: CDR1 SGHNT, CDR2 YYREEE (reference sequence). Trimming left V 0 bases short and J 0 bases short, with 10 bases between. The CDR3 is 15 amino acids.

The gene calls are TRBV19 and TRBJ2-1; maybe TRBD1 (6 bases). V lost 2 bases, J lost 1 base, and 6 bases lay in between. The germline gives CDR1 LNHDA, CDR2 SQIVND (reference sequence). The CDR3 sequence is 14 residues long. DNA for the CDR3: TGTGCCAGTAGTATAAGGGGGTCCTACAATGAGCAGTTCTTC. Translating gives CASSIRGSYNEQFF.

The sample holds one count of this clone. The rearrangement uses TRBV29-1 and TRBJ2-7; 7 bases agree with TRBD2. The germline V gene has CDR1 SQVTM and CDR2 ANQGSEA. This CDR3 is built from 19 residues. V lost 2 bases to trimming and J lost 3 bases; unmatched junction nucleotides: 22. The chain's CDR3 is CSVERFRVMGGSTSYEQYF. CDR3 DNA sequence: TGCAGCGTTGAACGTTTTCGAGTTATGGGCGGGAGTACGAGCTACGAGCAGTACTTC.

This chain connects TRBV7-8 to TRBJ2-3; D gene ambiguous. The CDR3 covers 12 residues. The germline CDR1 and CDR2 sequences are SGHVS and FQNEAQ. The V end was cut by 2 bases, the J end by 4 bases, with 4 bases between. Written as DNA, the CDR3 is TGTGCCAGCAGCTTATTATCAGATACGCAGTATTTT. Protein: CASSLLSDTQYF.

The chain recombines TRBV25-1 with TRBJ1-2; no clear D. The CDR3 has 14 residues. V was shortened by 3 bases and J by 4 bases, with 12 bases between the two germline ends. The germline V gene has CDR1 MGHDK and CDR2 SYGVNS. The CDR3 region is CASSDYNVIYGYTF. The CDR3 DNA is TGTGCCAGCAGTGATTATAATGTGATCTATGGCTACACCTTC.

This chain uses TRBV6-6 with TRBJ2-5; D is uncertain. The ends were cut back, 2 bases at V and 0 bases at J, with 10 bases in the middle. The germline V gene has CDR1 MNHNY and CDR2 SVGAGI (reference sequence). This CDR3 has 15 residues. Here the CDR3 DNA reads TGTGCCAGCAGTTACATTCAACTAAACCAAGAGACCCAGTACTTC. It encodes CASSYIQLNQETQYF.

This clone occurred once. The chain uses TRBV14 and TRBJ2-1; the D call may be TRBD1 or TRBD2 (5 bases each). Germline V gives CDR1 SGHDN, CDR2 FVKESK. This CDR3 has 16 residues. Trimming removed 0 bases from V and 0 bases from J, with 9 bases in between. The CDR3 loop is CASSQEWGSSYNEQFF. Here the CDR3 DNA reads TGTGCCAGCAGCCAAGAGTGGGGGAGCTCCTACAATGAGCAGTTCTTC.

CDR3 bases: TGTGCCAGCAGTCGACAGGGGAGCTCCTACAATGAGCAGTTCTTC. Its translation is CASSRQGSSYNEQFF. The chain is built from TRBV6-5 and TRBJ2-1; 8 bases are shared with TRBD1. V was clipped by 5 bases and J by 0 bases; unmatched bases: 3. This CDR3 is 15 amino acids long. The V gene's germline CDR1 is MNHEY and CDR2 SVGAGI.

The genes are TRBV2 and TRBJ1-4; no firm D call. Trimming stripped 6 bases from V and 8 bases from J, with 13 bases between. The germline CDR1 and CDR2 sequences are SNHLY and FYNNEI. CDR3 length: 13 residues. Here the CDR3 reads CASSREPSEKLFF. CDR3 bases: TGTGCCAGCAGCCGGGAGCCAAGCGAAAAACTGTTTTTT.

The gene calls are TRBV6-5 and TRBJ1-1, with a weak D call TRBD1 (6 bases). The CDR3 consists of 14 residues. V shed 3 bases and J shed 4 bases, with 12 bases lying between them. The germline V gene encodes CDR1 MNHEY and CDR2 SVGAGI. CDR3 protein: CASSYYRETTEAFF. The CDR3 DNA reads as TGTGCCAGCAGTTATTACAGGGAAACCACTGAAGCTTTCTTT.

This chain links TRBV4-2 with TRBJ1-5; D unclear. There are 13 residues in the CDR3. CDR1 and CDR2 (germline): LGHNA, YNFKEQ. Trimming pared 0 bases from V and 4 bases from J, leaving 4 bases between. For the CDR3, the DNA is TGTGCCAGCAGCCAAGACAGGAATCAGCCCCAGCATTTT. It encodes CASSQDRNQPQHF.

The chain has TRBV5-4 and TRBJ2-7; D is possibly TRBD1 or TRBD2 (5 bases each). Germline V gene data show CDR1 as SGHNT and CDR2 as YYREEE (reference sequence). CDR3 length: 14 amino acids. The V gene lost 5 bases and the J gene lost 6 bases, with 18 bases spanning the gap. The CDR3 coding sequence is TGTGCCAGCAGTCCCGGGACGTCGAGTGTCGAGCAGTACTTC. This sequence encodes CASSPGTSSVEQYF.

The V gene is TRBV9, the J gene TRBJ2-7; 9 nucleotides agree with TRBD1. The junction had 13 bases not matched to a gene; V was cut back by 0 bases and J by 6 bases. The CDR3 extends over 17 amino acids. Germline CDR1 SGDLS, CDR2 YYNGEE. CDR3 residues: CASSVEPGGDRVREQYF. The CDR3 bases are TGTGCCAGCAGCGTAGAGCCTGGGGGGGACAGGGTACGCGAGCAGTACTTC.

The chain has TRBV19 and TRBJ2-7; tentatively, D is TRBD1 (6 bases). Per germline, CDR1 LNHDA and CDR2 SQIVND (reference sequence). Trimming took 6 bases from V and 5 from J, leaving 11 bases between them. The CDR3 runs 12 residues. CDR3 region: CASSPRGHEQYF. CDR3 nucleotide sequence: TGTGCCAGTAGCCCCAGGGGACACGAGCAGTACTTC.

The V call is TRBV10-3, the J call TRBJ2-2, with 7 bases that match TRBD2. With V trimmed by 6 bases and J by 1 base, 2 bases remained unmatched. CDR3 length: 14 residues. Germline V CDR1 and CDR2: ENHRY, SYGVKD. This chain's CDR3 is CAIRGLRNTGELFF. The CDR3 DNA is TGTGCCATCAGGGGACTACGGAACACCGGGGAGCTGTTTTTT.

The rearrangement uses TRBV18 and TRBJ2-3; D may be TRBD2 (5 bases). The CDR3 runs to 13 residues. Germline CDR1 KGHSH, CDR2 LQKENI. V shed 3 bases and J shed 6 bases, with 10 bases lying between them. DNA for the CDR3: TGTGCCAGCTCACCGCCCACTAGGGATACGCAGTATTTT. Amino acids: CASSPPTRDTQYF.

V and J are TRBV29-1 and TRBJ2-5; D is unresolved. This CDR3 has 12 residues. The germline V and J ends were trimmed by 5 bases and 5 bases, with 12 bases remaining between them. From germline, CDR1 is SQVTM and CDR2 ANQGSEA. The DNA of the CDR3 is TGCAGCGTTCCGACATTCCCGGAGACCCAGTACTTC. Encoded protein: CSVPTFPETQYF. Looking up the rest from reference TRBV29-1 and TRBJ2-5 gives the full variable domain: SAVISQKPSRDICQRGTSLTIQCQVDSQVTMMFWYRQQPGQSLTLIATANQGSEATYESGFVIDKFPISRPNLTFSTLTVSNMSPEDSSIYLCSVPTFPETQYFGPGTRLLVL.

The J gene is TRBJ2-5, the V gene TRBV10-3; D possibly uses TRBD1 or TRBD2 (6 bases each). This CDR3 comprises 16 residues. Germline V gene sequence: CDR1 ENHRY, CDR2 SYGVKD. The V gene lost 6 bases and the J gene lost 4 bases, with 21 bases spanning the gap. CDR3 residues: CAISRQGPGAGETQYF. The CDR3 DNA reads TGTGCCATCAGCCGCCAGGGACCGGGGGCGGGAGAGACCCAGTACTTC.